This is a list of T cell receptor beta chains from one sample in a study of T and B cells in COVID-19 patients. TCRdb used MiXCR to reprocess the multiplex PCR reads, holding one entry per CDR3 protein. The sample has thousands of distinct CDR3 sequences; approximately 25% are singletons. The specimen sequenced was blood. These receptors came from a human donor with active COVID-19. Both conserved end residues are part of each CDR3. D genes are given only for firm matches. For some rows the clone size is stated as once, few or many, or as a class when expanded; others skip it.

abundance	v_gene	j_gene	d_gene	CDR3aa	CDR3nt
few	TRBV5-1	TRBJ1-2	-	CASSLGAVYGYTF	TGCGCCAGCAGCTTGGGGGCGGTCTATGGCTACACCTTC
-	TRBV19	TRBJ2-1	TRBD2	CASSPESGGYNEQFF	TGTGCCAGTAGTCCCGAAAGCGGGGGGTACAATGAGCAGTTCTTC
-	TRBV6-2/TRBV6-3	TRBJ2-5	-	CASSYGGRAGADLETQYF	TGTGCCAGCAGTTACGGGGGCCGGGCGGGGGCCGATTTGGAGACCCAGTACTTC
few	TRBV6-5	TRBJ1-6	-	CASRPKAVSSYNSPLHF	TGTGCCAGCCGACCTAAAGCGGTTTCCTCCTATAATTCACCCCTCCACTTT
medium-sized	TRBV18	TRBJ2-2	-	CASSTRPADTNTGELFF	TGTGCCAGCTCAACCCGACCGGCCGATACGAACACCGGGGAGCTGTTTTTT
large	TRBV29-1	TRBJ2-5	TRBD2	CSVEDLPPGLAGIGQETQYF	TGCAGCGTTGAAGATCTTCCGCCAGGACTAGCGGGGATAGGCCAAGAGACCCAGTACTTC
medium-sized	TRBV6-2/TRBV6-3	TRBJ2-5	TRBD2	CASSPGLAGAHLYF	TGTGCCAGCAGTCCGGGACTAGCGGGAGCCCATCTGTACTTC
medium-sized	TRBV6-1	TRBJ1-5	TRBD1	CATDRDFQPQHF	TGTGCCACCGACAGGGACTTCCAGCCCCAGCATTTT
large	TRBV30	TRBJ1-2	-	CAWRDGAGGYTF	TGTGCCTGGAGGGACGGGGCGGGTGGCTACACCTTC
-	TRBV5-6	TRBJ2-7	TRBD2	CASSLVAGGSYEQYF	TGTGCCAGCAGCTTGGTTGCGGGAGGGAGCTACGAGCAGTACTTC
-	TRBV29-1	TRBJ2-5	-	CSGGHWETQYF	TGCAGCGGGGGCCATTGGGAGACCCAGTACTTC
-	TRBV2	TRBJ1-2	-	CASRRQIANYGYTF	TGTGCCAGCAGAAGACAGATAGCTAACTATGGCTACACCTTC
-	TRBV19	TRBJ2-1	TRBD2	CASSQIAGGLSEQFF	TGTGCCAGTAGTCAAATAGCGGGAGGGCTGAGTGAGCAGTTCTTC
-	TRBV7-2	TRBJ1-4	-	CASSLDHREEKLFF	TGTGCCAGCAGCTTAGATCACAGGGAAGAAAAACTGTTTTTT
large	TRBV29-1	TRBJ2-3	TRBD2	CSVDLFTSGNTDTQYF	TGCAGCGTTGATTTGTTTACTAGCGGGAACACAGATACGCAGTATTTT